Listed below are T cell receptor beta chains from one sample, sequenced in a study of T-cell memory formation after mild COVID-19. TCRdb re-derived calls from the 5' RACE reads in MiXCR, one entry per CDR3 protein. The sample consists of about 560,000 distinct CDR3 sequences, approximately 15% of them appearing once. Sequencing was carried out using PBMCs or a T cell subset sorted from them (not recorded which). These receptors came from an adult woman who had mild COVID-19 (a few samples of this study predate the infection). Cell type and time point are not known. Both conserved end residues are trimmed from each CDR3. The order of the fields is V gene, CDR3 protein.

V: TRBV6-1
CDR3: ASSLPLAGGSNEQF

V: TRBV7-9
CDR3: ASSFGSYEQY

V: TRBV6-2/TRBV6-3
CDR3: ASSYPANEQY

V: TRBV13
CDR3: ASSLRSTKTQY

V: TRBV12-3/TRBV12-4
CDR3: ASRRKETQY

V: TRBV7-9
CDR3: ASSLKAVGWLGAF

V: TRBV12-3/TRBV12-4
CDR3: ASSRTSLYEQY

V: TRBV7-3
CDR3: ASSFMGLAGGHNNEQF

V: TRBV7-2
CDR3: ASSTDRGLYGYT

V: TRBV12-3/TRBV12-4
CDR3: ASSLRRPQGRAF

V: TRBV29-1
CDR3: SGTEGWTEAF

V: TRBV5-1
CDR3: ASSLEPAGAAQETQY

V: TRBV30
CDR3: AWSGGQIPDEQY

V: TRBV20-1
CDR3: SAPQPIPGRTEAF

V: TRBV6-4
CDR3: ASSSSGTKGTDTQY

V: TRBV5-1
CDR3: ASSLPGSIYEQY

V: TRBV11-2
CDR3: ASSGLGSGTRYNEQF

V: TRBV6-6
CDR3: ASSYSTPAEAF

V: TRBV14
CDR3: ASSQDESDSWEQY

V: TRBV12-3/TRBV12-4
CDR3: ASSFSGPETQY

V: TRBV29-1
CDR3: SVGRNTEAF

V: TRBV19
CDR3: ASGTGNQETQY

V: TRBV9
CDR3: ASSVGLTGTYNEQF

V: TRBV14
CDR3: ASSQTKDTQY

V: TRBV20-1
CDR3: SARTRGQGIEQY

V: TRBV7-9
CDR3: ASSLTIIQPGLAGPFSGANVLT

V: TRBV7-9
CDR3: ASREGGTGGRTEAF

V: TRBV6-5
CDR3: ASSPYWSGTDTQY

V: TRBV19
CDR3: ASYRGLEAF

V: TRBV20-1
CDR3: SAGVSGALSTDTQY

V: TRBV15
CDR3: ATSSDRTGSNSPLH

V: TRBV11-2
CDR3: ASSSPGALH

V: TRBV7-6
CDR3: ASSPRQGSPLH

V: TRBV7-9
CDR3: ASRKTATSSYNEQF

V: TRBV7-3
CDR3: ASSLNVAGGTDTQY

V: TRBV9
CDR3: ASSSHPGGVNYGYT

V: TRBV5-1
CDR3: ASSLRQGSQPQH

V: TRBV4-1
CDR3: ASSQGQFRAYEQY

V: TRBV4-2
CDR3: ASSQDPLHLAGGYKNIQY

V: TRBV10-3
CDR3: AISESPGGNQPQH

V: TRBV29-1
CDR3: SGSMGLRTNNEQF

V: TRBV20-1
CDR3: SAKDFLSYEQY

V: TRBV7-9
CDR3: ASSDRVGGYT

V: TRBV7-2
CDR3: ASSPGGSNTGELF

V: TRBV7-9
CDR3: ASTSPGRLNTEAF

V: TRBV21-1
CDR3: ASSKGEGSNQPQH

V: TRBV9
CDR3: ASSGGLETAEAF

V: TRBV20-1
CDR3: SARDSQGPSFLSTQY

V: TRBV5-1
CDR3: ASSLDIGVTVNYGYT

V: TRBV5-1
CDR3: ASSLGDVTYEQY

V: TRBV29-1
CDR3: SVWDRENTEAF

V: TRBV4-2
CDR3: ASSPDSLVSEKLF

V: TRBV3-1
CDR3: ASSQGLGDKQF

V: TRBV9
CDR3: ASSALQGDGYT

V: TRBV2
CDR3: ASSPDREYEQY